This T cell receptor beta chain was captured in a study of blood T cell repertoires in COVID-19. About the research overall: COVID-19 samples from acute and convalescent phases originated in the United States, Italy and Spain. PBMCs, B-cell-depleted T cells, or T cells provided the cDNA or gDNA that made up the material.

The germline CDR1 and CDR2 sequences are MNHEY and SVGAGI. The CDR3 is 15 amino acids. With V trimmed by 6 bases and J by 4 bases, 6 bases remained unmatched. Enrolled through a virtual design, the participants were between about 18 and 100 years of age and came from 24 US areas. TCRdb keeps only in-frame clones here, not all; method: immunoSEQ multiplex PCR. The sample holds about 160,000 clones, more than 65% seen once. This clonotype was sampled from a woman in her 40s with acute COVID-19. The genes are TRBV6-5 and TRBJ1-2; 12 bases are shared with TRBD1. The sample comprised PBMCs or T cells enriched from blood (not recorded which). As DNA, the CDR3 is TGTGCCAGCAGAGCGGGACAGGGGGCAGGCTATGGCTACACCTTC. Its translation: CASRAGQGAGYGYTF.